These 9 T cell receptor beta chains share one sample of origin, sequenced in a study of cytomegalovirus exposure and HLA in healthy donors. 13 Jbeta primers and 60 Vbeta primers were used for the PCR. This table comes from immunoSEQ multiplex PCR, and its TCRdb copy is limited to in-frame clones, with some not included. Among 90,000 to 130,000 clones listed, roughly 80% were seen once. Input material: PBMCs. Source of these receptors: a man under 40 in good health and CMV-seropositive.

The J gene is TRBJ2-1, the V gene TRBV5-1; 8 nucleotides match TRBD2. The CDR3 runs 14 residues. Germline CDR1 SGHRS, CDR2 YFSETQ. V was clipped by 3 bases and J by 10 bases; unmatched bases: 9. The CDR3 loop is CASSSGTSVEEQFF. CDR3 nucleotides: TGCGCCAGCAGCTCTGGGACTAGTGTAGAAGAGCAGTTCTTC.

The V and J genes are TRBV5-1 and TRBJ1-4; possibly TRBD1 for D (6 bases). This CDR3 has 14 residues. Trimming pared 5 bases from V and 6 bases from J, leaving 14 bases between. Germline V CDR1 and CDR2: SGHRS, YFSETQ. The CDR3 reads CASSSQGGDEKLFF. CDR3 bases: TGCGCCAGCAGTTCGCAAGGGGGGGATGAAAAACTGTTTTTT.

This clone was observed a handful of times. The V gene is TRBV11-2, the J gene TRBJ2-2; perhaps TRBD1 as D (7 bases). V was shortened by 3 bases and J by 4 bases, with 12 bases between the two germline ends. The CDR3 is 15 amino acids. Germline V gives CDR1 SGHAT, CDR2 FQNNGV. CDR3 amino acids: CASSFDREVTGELFF. CDR3 nucleotides: TGTGCCAGCAGCTTTGACAGGGAGGTCACCGGGGAGCTGTTTTTT.

This chain connects TRBV2 to TRBJ1-6, with D possibly matching TRBD1 (5 bases). Germline V gives CDR1 SNHLY, CDR2 FYNNEI. V shed 8 bases and J shed 9 bases, with 11 bases lying between them. This CDR3 has 12 amino acids. The DNA of the CDR3 is TGTGCCAGCGGACACAGGAGTTCACCCCTCCACTTT. This translates into CASGHRSSPLHF.

This chain joins TRBV7-9 and TRBJ2-1; 11 nucleotides align to TRBD2. The CDR3 is 16 amino acids. J gave up 5 bases and V 0 bases, and 3 bases lay outside the gene matches. In germline, CDR1 is SEHNR, CDR2 FQNEAQ (reference sequence). CDR3 bases: TGTGCCAGCAGCTTAGCGGGACTAGCGGAAGACAATGAGCAGTTCTTC. The encoded protein is CASSLAGLAEDNEQFF.

This chain joins TRBV11-2 and TRBJ1-1; TRBD1 is a possible D gene (5 bases). CDR3 length: 16 residues. The ends were cut back, 2 bases at V and 3 bases at J, with 16 bases in the middle. Germline assignment: CDR1 SGHAT and CDR2 FQNNGV. The CDR3: CASSLFFLRGDTEAFF. CDR3 bases: TGTGCCAGCAGCTTATTTTTCCTTCGGGGGGACACTGAAGCTTTCTTT.

This sequence joins TRBV11-2 and TRBJ2-5; 8 nucleotides align to TRBD2. V lost 7 bases, J lost 4 bases, and 11 bases stayed unmatched. Germline loops: CDR1 SGHAT, CDR2 FQNNGV. The CDR3 length is 15 residues. The CDR3 DNA reads as TGTGCCAGCACGGATGATAGCGGGGCAGCAGAGACCCAGTACTTC. Translating gives CASTDDSGAAETQYF. The whole variable domain, filled in from reference TRBV11-2 and TRBJ2-5, reads EAGVAQSPRYKIIEKRQSVAFWCNPISGHATLYWYQQILGQGPKLLIQFQNNGVVDDSQLPKDRFSAERLKGVDSTLKIQPAKLEDSAVYLCASTDDSGAAETQYFGPGTRLLVL.

The chain joins TRBV5-6 to TRBJ2-6; D might be TRBD1 (5 bases). Germline V gene data show CDR1 as SGHDT and CDR2 as YYEEEE. The CDR3 loop spans 15 amino acids. V lost 2 bases, J lost 4 bases, and 10 bases lay in between. The CDR3: CASSFMGPGANVLTF. CDR3 DNA: TGTGCCAGCAGCTTTATGGGGCCCGGGGCCAACGTCCTGACTTTC.

J is TRBJ2-5 and V is TRBV7-3, with D unclear. Germline V gives CDR1 SGHTA, CDR2 FQGTGA. The CDR3 length is 13 residues. Trimming shortened V by 5 bases and J by 0 bases, and 7 bases separated the two germline ends. CDR3 in DNA: TGTGCCAGCAGCGTCTCTTACCAAGAGACCCAGTACTTC. This codes for CASSVSYQETQYF.